A single sample is the source of the 3 T cell receptor beta chains below, sequenced in a study of shared clonotypes between healthy human individuals. CD8 cells classed as naive were CD45RO-negative and positively selected for CCR7, excluding terminally differentiated effector memory CD45RA+ cells. Libraries were prepared by immunoSEQ multiplex PCR; TCRdb keeps only in-frame clonotypes and omits some of them. This sample has about 680,000 clones; 92% occur once, and the top ten carry approximately 22%. Sequenced sample: naive CD8+ T cells sorted from blood. The receptor source for this set is a man under 40 in good health.

This chain joins TRBV7-9 and TRBJ2-2, with a tentative D call TRBD2 (5 bases). With 5 bases removed from V and 3 bases from J, the gap between germline ends came to 16 bases. The CDR3 length is 16 residues. Germline CDR1 and CDR2: SEHNR and FQNEAQ (reference sequence). CDR3 bases: TGTGCCAGCAGCCTAAATGGAGGACTTGACACCGGGGAGCTGTTTTTT. Encoded protein: CASSLNGGLDTGELFF.

The CDR3: CASSPAGMETQYF. For the CDR3, the DNA is TGTGCCAGCAGCCCGGCGGGTATGGAGACCCAGTACTTC. This chain uses TRBV7-9 with TRBJ2-5, with D perhaps TRBD2 (5 bases). This CDR3 has 13 amino acids. The germline V gene has CDR1 SEHNR and CDR2 FQNEAQ (reference sequence). The ends were cut back, 5 bases at V and 5 bases at J, with 12 bases in the middle.

The J gene is TRBJ2-3, the V gene TRBV27; D not certain. The CDR3 spans 13 residues. Deletions cut 1 base from V and 2 bases from J, with 4 bases between. Per germline, CDR1 MNHEY and CDR2 SMNVEV (reference sequence). CDR3 region: CASSLWPTDTQYF. The DNA of the CDR3 is TGTGCCAGCAGTTTATGGCCCACAGATACGCAGTATTTT.